The rows below give T cell receptor beta chains drawn from one sample of a study of CD8+CD57+ T cells in acquired aplastic anemia. MiXCR, applied by TCRdb to the reads, yields one record per CDR3 protein. In the table there are around 180,000 distinct CDR3 sequences, 55% to 70% of which are singletons. Sequencing used sorted CD4+, CD8+, or CD8+CD57+ T cells (not recorded which) from PBMCs. The receptors shown here come from a human donor in good health. Each CDR3 is given with its conserved first and last residue. The D gene is left open where the match is weak. Only part of the rows carry a size: once, few, many, or a class if the clone is expanded.

d_call,j_call,clone_size,cdr3_length,v_call,cdr3_nt,cdr3_aa
NA,TRBJ2-3,NA,14,TRBV9,TGCGCCAGCAGCTGGGTAGGGTTCACAGATACGCAGTATTTT,CASSWVGFTDTQYF
NA,TRBJ1-1,NA,13,TRBV20-1,TGCAGTGCTATAGACACGATGAACACTGAAGCTTTCTTT,CSAIDTMNTEAFF
NA,TRBJ2-5,few,15,TRBV18,TGTGCCAGCTCACCACCTGAGTCGGCGTGGGAGACCCAGTACTTC,CASSPPESAWETQYF
NA,TRBJ2-5,few,14,TRBV15,TGTGCCACCAGCAGTTCAGGGGCGGGAGAGACCCAGTACTTC,CATSSSGAGETQYF
TRBD1,TRBJ2-5,NA,16,TRBV11-2,TGTGCCAGCAGTGGGGGACAGGGGGCGTCGGACGAGACCCAGTACTTC,CASSGGQGASDETQYF
NA,TRBJ2-5,once,14,TRBV12-3/TRBV12-4,TGTGCCAGCAGTTTAGGTCCCTTCGGGCAAGAACGGTTCTTC,CASSLGPFGQERFF
TRBD1,TRBJ2-4,few,15,TRBV14,TGTGCCAGCAGCCTAAGCAGGGGGACCAAAAACATTCAGTACTTC,CASSLSRGTKNIQYF
TRBD1,TRBJ1-6,many,15,TRBV27,TGTGCCAGCAGATATACAGGGGATTGGAATTCACCCCTCCACTTT,CASRYTGDWNSPLHF
TRBD2,TRBJ2-1,many,16,TRBV29-1,TGCAGCGTTGTAGGGGTAGCGGGAGAGGCCTACAATGAGCAGTTCTTC,CSVVGVAGEAYNEQFF
NA,TRBJ1-2,NA,11,TRBV20-1,TGCAGTGCAAGGTCCAGCCAGGGCTACACCTTC,CSARSSQGYTF
TRBD2,TRBJ2-7,NA,13,TRBV20-1,TGCGGTGCAGGGGGACTAGCGGGAGACGAGCAGTACTTC,CGAGGLAGDEQYF
TRBD2,TRBJ2-1,NA,16,TRBV5-1,TGCGCCAGCAGCCCATCACTAGCGGGGGGGCGCAATGAGCAGTTCTTC,CASSPSLAGGRNEQFF
NA,TRBJ1-1,NA,14,TRBV20-1,TGCAGTGCCCCCGCAGGGCGAAAGAACACTGAAGCTTTCTTT,CSAPAGRKNTEAFF
NA,TRBJ1-1,NA,17,TRBV7-8,TGTGCCAGCAGCTTAGGTATTCAGACAGACCAGAACACTGAAGCTTTCTTT,CASSLGIQTDQNTEAFF
NA,TRBJ2-7,NA,13,TRBV9,TGTGCCAGCAGCCAAGTCGGGCGCTACGAGCAGTACTTC,CASSQVGRYEQYF
TRBD1,TRBJ1-4,NA,15,TRBV2,TGTGCCAGCAAGGTGGGGGGGACAGGCAATGAAAAACTGTTTTTT,CASKVGGTGNEKLFF
TRBD1,TRBJ2-1,NA,16,TRBV15,TGTGCCACCAGCAGAGCCGGACAGGGGGCAGGGAATGAGCAGTTCTTC,CATSRAGQGAGNEQFF
NA,TRBJ2-7,NA,13,TRBV5-4,TGTGCCAGCAGAATTAAGGGAACCTACGAGCAGTACTTC,CASRIKGTYEQYF
TRBD2,TRBJ2-1,NA,16,TRBV4-3,TGCGCCAGCAGCCAAGACGCCGGACTAGCGAACAATGAGCAGTTCTTC,CASSQDAGLANNEQFF
NA,TRBJ1-1,NA,14,TRBV2,TGTGCCAGCAGAGGGCGGCAGCTGGTCACTGAAGCTTTCTTT,CASRGRQLVTEAFF
NA,TRBJ1-2,NA,16,TRBV2,TGTGCCAGCAGTGAAGCGCTTAGTGGTGGGGCGAATGGCTACACTTTC,CASSEALSGGANGYTF
NA,TRBJ1-2,NA,17,TRBV7-2,TGTGCCAGCAGCTTCGCCGTGAGTGGCAGGGGAGAGAATGGCTACACCTTC,CASSFAVSGRGENGYTF
NA,TRBJ1-1,once,16,TRBV6-1,TGTGCCAGCAGTTTCTACGGCACCGGGGAAAACACTGAAGCTTTCTTT,CASSFYGTGENTEAFF
NA,TRBJ2-7,NA,14,TRBV19,TGTGCCAGTAGTTTCCTGGGATCCTCCTACGAGCAGTACTTC,CASSFLGSSYEQYF
NA,TRBJ2-5,NA,18,TRBV7-9,TGTGCCAGCAGCTCCTTTCCGGGGGTAAGGCGGTCCCAAGAGACCCAGTACTTC,CASSSFPGVRRSQETQYF
TRBD2,TRBJ2-1,many,18,TRBV7-2,TGTGCCAGCAGCTTGGGGACTAGCGGGAGTTTCGTGAACAATGAGCAGTTCTTC,CASSLGTSGSFVNNEQFF
TRBD2,TRBJ2-1,many,15,TRBV10-1,TGCGCCATCACCCGGGTGGTAGCGGGATGCAATGAGCAGTTCTTC,CAITRVVAGCNEQFF
TRBD1,TRBJ1-1,NA,15,TRBV10-3,TGTGCCATCAGGGACAGGGAGGAGGTTAACACTGAAGCTTTCTTT,CAIRDREEVNTEAFF
NA,TRBJ1-4,many,16,TRBV5-1,TGCGCCAGCAGCTTGAGGGCATCGCTGGCTAATGAAAAACTGTTTTTT,CASSLRASLANEKLFF
NA,TRBJ1-1,once,15,TRBV9,TGTGCCAGCAGCGTAGATGGGAGCATGAACACTGAAGCTTTCTTT,CASSVDGSMNTEAFF
NA,TRBJ1-1,NA,16,TRBV5-1,TGCGCCAGCAGTTTCAGGGTAGGTTTTATGAACACTGAAGCTTTCTTT,CASSFRVGFMNTEAFF
TRBD1,TRBJ1-6,NA,13,TRBV27,TGTGCCAGCAACTCGGGACAGAATTCACCCCTCCACTTT,CASNSGQNSPLHF
NA,TRBJ1-1,NA,15,TRBV7-9,TGTGCCAGCAGCCCGCCGGCAAGGCAGAACACTGAAGCTTTCTTT,CASSPPARQNTEAFF
TRBD2,TRBJ2-5,NA,18,TRBV7-9,TGTGCCAGCAGCTCCACGGGCACTAGCGGGGGGGCCACGAAGACCCAGTACTTC,CASSSTGTSGGATKTQYF
NA,TRBJ1-2,NA,11,TRBV20-1,TGCAGTGCTAAACAGTACTATGGCTACACCTTC,CSAKQYYGYTF
TRBD1,TRBJ1-5,NA,15,TRBV19,TGTGCCAGTAGTACCTGGACAGGGTTGAATCAGCCCCAGCATTTT,CASSTWTGLNQPQHF
TRBD2,TRBJ2-3,NA,15,TRBV7-9,TGTGCCAGCAGCTATTCGGGGGGGCAGAGAGATACGCAGTATTTT,CASSYSGGQRDTQYF
NA,TRBJ1-6,NA,13,TRBV10-1,TGCGCCAGCACAGTAGGGGAAGGATCACCCCTCCACTTT,CASTVGEGSPLHF
NA,TRBJ1-2,NA,15,TRBV7-2,TGTGCCAGCAGCTCGACCATCGGGCGGAGGGGTGGCTACACCTTC,CASSSTIGRRGGYTF
TRBD2,TRBJ2-1,NA,17,TRBV7-8,TGTGCCAGCAGCTTCGGTACCGGACTAGCGCCGTACAATGAGCAGTTCTTC,CASSFGTGLAPYNEQFF
NA,TRBJ2-3,many,17,TRBV19,TGTGCCAGTAGTATAGTTGGGAGGCCTTCCCCGGGAGATACGCAGTATTTT,CASSIVGRPSPGDTQYF
TRBD1,TRBJ1-5,many,14,TRBV30,TGTGCCTGGGGGACACAGGGGTACGACCAGCCCCAGCATTTT,CAWGTQGYDQPQHF